The source of this T cell receptor beta chain is a study of early T cells in non-severe SARS-CoV-2 infection. Study in general: The chains were unpaired, and the sequenced material was bulk RNA from unsorted whole blood.

This CDR3 is built from 14 residues. V shed 0 bases and J shed 5 bases, with 12 bases lying between them. From germline, CDR1 is SGDLS and CDR2 YYNGEE. Unique molecular identifiers were attached to individual cDNA molecules. TCRdb passed the 5' RACE reads through MiXCR, listing each CDR3 protein once. The sample includes about 76,000 distinct CDR3 sequences, over 9% of them seen just once. Sequenced sample: whole blood. This clonotype was sampled from an adult who was a healthcare worker with PCR-confirmed SARS-CoV-2 infection or an uninfected control (not recorded which). The gene calls are TRBV9 and TRBJ2-7; D uncertain. CDR3 amino acids: CASSVDTASDEQYF. As DNA, the CDR3 is TGTGCCAGCAGCGTAGACACAGCTTCGGACGAGCAGTACTTC.